Each of the 27 T cell receptor beta chains below was sequenced from the same sample in a study of T-cell memory formation after mild COVID-19. TCRdb re-analysed the 5' RACE reads in MiXCR, keeping a single row per CDR3 protein. The table shows about 560,000 distinct CDR3 sequences, with about 20% occurring only once. Sequencing input: PBMCs or a T cell subset sorted from them (not recorded which). The receptors stem from an adult woman who had mild COVID-19 (a few samples of this study predate the infection). Cell type and time point are not known.

This clonotype was counted only a few times. The rearrangement uses TRBV5-6 and TRBJ2-2; tentatively, D is TRBD1 or TRBD2 (6 bases each). Germline assignment: CDR1 SGHDT and CDR2 YYEEEE. The CDR3 loop spans 16 amino acids. With 2 bases removed from V and 5 bases from J, the gap between germline ends came to 16 bases. This CDR3 reads CASSFWSGAQTGELFF. The CDR3 nucleotides are TGTGCCAGCAGCTTCTGGTCGGGGGCACAAACCGGGGAGCTGTTTTTT.

This clonotype turned up a few times. The J gene is TRBJ2-7, the V gene TRBV11-2; D is perhaps TRBD1 or TRBD2 (5 bases each). V was cut by 1 base and J by 2 bases, with 9 bases left in between. This CDR3 comprises 14 residues. Germline V lookup: CDR1 SGHAT, CDR2 FQNNGV. The CDR3 DNA reads as TGTGCCAGCAGCTTAGTCGAGGGGACCTACGAGCAGTACTTC. It yields the protein CASSLVEGTYEQYF.

The CDR3 nucleotides read TGTGCCAGCAGCCTGGGACAGGAATTGATCGGCTACACCTTC. It yields the protein CASSLGQELIGYTF. This sequence joins TRBV5-4 and TRBJ1-2, with 8 positions matching TRBD1. Germline CDR1 reads SGHNT; CDR2 reads YYREEE (reference sequence). The CDR3 is 14 amino acids. V lost 4 bases to trimming and J lost 8 bases; unmatched junction nucleotides: 10.

This clonotype was found a few times. The DNA of the CDR3 is TGTGCCATCGTGGGGGAGGGCCCTGCCTACGAGCAGTACTTC. Its protein product is CAIVGEGPAYEQYF. The J gene is TRBJ2-7, the V gene TRBV7-9, with 7 bases lining up with TRBD2. J gave up 2 bases and V 10 bases, and 11 bases lay outside the gene matches. Per the germline V gene, CDR1 is SEHNR and CDR2 is FQNEAQ (reference sequence). The CDR3 spans 14 residues. Combining the CDR3 with reference TRBV7-9 and TRBJ2-7 gives the whole variable domain DTGVSQNPRHKITKRGQNVTFRCDPISEHNRLYWYRQTLGQGPEFLTYFQNEAQLEKSRLLSDRFSAERPKGSFSTLEIQRTEQGDSAMYLCAIVGEGPAYEQYFGPGTRLTVT.

This clonotype was detected only a few times. This chain links TRBV7-6 with TRBJ1-2, with no clear D. The ends were cut back, 4 bases at V and 4 bases at J, with 19 bases in the middle. The CDR3 sequence is 16 residues long. Germline loops: CDR1 SGHVS, CDR2 FNYEAQ. CDR3 residues: CASSYMEITSLYGYTF. CDR3 DNA sequence: TGTGCCAGCAGCTACATGGAAATCACCTCTCTCTATGGCTACACCTTC. The full variable domain, rest sourced from reference TRBV7-6 and TRBJ1-2, is GAGVSQSPRYKVTKRGQDVALRCDPISGHVSLYWYRQALGQGPEFLTYFNYEAQQDKSGLPNDRFSAERPEGSISTLTIQRTEQRDSAMYRCASSYMEITSLYGYTFGSGTRLTVV.

This clonotype was seen a few times. The CDR3 is CASSYQNWGGTDTQYF. The CDR3 bases are TGTGCCAGCAGTTACCAAAACTGGGGGGGCACAGATACGCAGTATTTT. This sequence joins TRBV7-3 and TRBJ2-3; D possibly corresponds to TRBD2 (6 bases). The CDR3 runs 16 residues. V lost 6 bases, J lost 1 base, and 17 bases lay in between. Germline lookup yields CDR1 SGHTA and CDR2 FQGTGA.

This sequence joins TRBV7-9 and TRBJ2-5; TRBD1 matches 9 bases. CDR1 SEHNR and CDR2 FQNEAQ come from the germline V gene (reference sequence). With V trimmed by 0 bases and J by 3 bases, 8 bases remained unmatched. The CDR3 extends over 17 amino acids. The CDR3 bases are TGTGCCAGCAGCTTAGCATTTCCGGGACAGGGAAAAGAGACCCAGTACTTC. Translating gives CASSLAFPGQGKETQYF.

This clonotype occurred many times. The rearrangement joins TRBV20-1 to TRBJ2-1; maybe TRBD2 (5 bases). Germline V lookup: CDR1 DFQATT, CDR2 SNEGSKA (reference sequence). Trimming cost V 5 bases and J 0 bases, with 11 bases left between them. This CDR3 has 14 amino acids. CDR3: CSALLGGSYNEQFF. The CDR3 nucleotides read TGCAGTGCTCTTCTTGGAGGCTCCTACAATGAGCAGTTCTTC.

This chain joins TRBV4-1 and TRBJ2-3, with a tentative D call TRBD1 (7 bases). The CDR3 sequence is 17 residues long. V gave up 4 bases and J gave up 6 bases, with 23 bases separating them. Germline lookup yields CDR1 MGHRA and CDR2 YSYEKL. In DNA, the CDR3 is TGCGCCAGCAGCCCACATCACCGGGACAGCCGGGAGGATACGCAGTATTTT. Its translation is CASSPHHRDSREDTQYF.

The sample holds a few counts of this clonotype. V and J are TRBV6-5 and TRBJ2-3, with 8 bases fitting TRBD2. The CDR3 runs 14 residues. Losses at the gene ends were 6 bases for V and 4 bases for J; bases not matched to a gene: 6. Germline CDR1 reads MNHEY; CDR2 reads SVGAGI. CDR3 DNA sequence: TGTGCCAGCAGCTTAGCGGGAAGCTCAGATACGCAGTATTTT. Protein: CASSLAGSSDTQYF.

The CDR3 spells CASSYIRDGTEAFF. In DNA, the CDR3 is TGTGCCAGCAGTTACATAAGGGACGGGACTGAAGCTTTCTTT. The chain links TRBV12-3 or TRBV12-4 to TRBJ1-1; a possible D gene is TRBD1 (5 bases). CDR3 length: 14 amino acids. Trimming stripped 4 bases from V and 5 bases from J, with 14 bases between.

This clonotype was detected a few times. The chain links TRBV19 to TRBJ1-4; D call uncertain. The CDR3 totals 17 residues. V lost 2 bases and J 4 bases, leaving 17 bases between the germline ends. Germline CDR1 and CDR2: LNHDA and SQIVND (reference sequence). The CDR3 region has the DNA TGTGCCAGTAGTATAAGTCGGGTCGTCAACCTTAATGAAAAACTGTTTTTT. This encodes CASSISRVVNLNEKLFF. The full variable domain, in which reference TRBV19 and TRBJ1-4 provide the parts outside the CDR3, is DGGITQSPKYLFRKEGQNVTLSCEQNLNHDAMYWYRQDPGQGLRLIYYSQIVNDFQKGDIAEGYSVSREKKESFPLTVTSAQKNPTAFYLCASSISRVVNLNEKLFFGSGTQLSVL.

This clonotype was seen a handful of times. This rearrangement joins TRBV24-1 to TRBJ2-1; the match to TRBD2 covers 9 bases. The CDR3 contains 16 residues. V gave up 0 bases and J gave up 8 bases; unmatched junction bases: 7. Germline assignment: CDR1 KGHDR and CDR2 SFDVKD. The CDR3 reads CATSDLASGIRDEQFF. CDR3 nucleotides: TGTGCCACCAGTGATTTGGCTAGCGGGATTCGGGATGAGCAGTTCTTC.

The chain couples TRBV25-1 to TRBJ2-7; tentative D call: TRBD1 (6 bases). CDR1 MGHDK and CDR2 SYGVNS come from the germline V gene. The CDR3 is 16 amino acids. V was trimmed by 3 bases and J by 0 bases, leaving 15 bases between them. The CDR3 loop is CASSDVTGQASYEQYF. The DNA for the CDR3 is TGTGCCAGCAGTGACGTAACGGGACAAGCCTCCTACGAGCAGTACTTC.

This clonotype turned up a few times. The rearrangement uses TRBV6-2 or TRBV6-3 and TRBJ2-6, with 8 bases identical to TRBD1. CDR1 and CDR2 from the germline V gene are MNHEY and SVGEGT. The V segment lost 3 bases and the J segment 4 bases; nucleotides outside the gene matches: 11. There are 18 residues in the CDR3. The CDR3 DNA reads as TGTGCCAGCAGTTATTTGGGCAGGGGGCGAGGAGGGGCCAACGTCCTGACTTTC. Its translation is CASSYLGRGRGGANVLTF.

J is TRBJ1-1 and V is TRBV27; the D is unclear. There are 13 residues in the CDR3. Germline values: CDR1 MNHEY, CDR2 SMNVEV (reference sequence). V shed 9 bases and J shed 1 base, with 12 bases lying between them. CDR3 in DNA: TGTGCCAGTCATTACCGCCCGAACACTGAAGCTTTCTTT. Amino acids: CASHYRPNTEAFF.

This clonotype was seen a few times. The chain has TRBV5-5 and TRBJ2-7, with D uncertain. The CDR3 runs 14 residues. V lost 0 bases and J lost 1, with 8 bases in between. Germline-derived CDR1 and CDR2 are SGHKS and YYEKEE (reference sequence). The DNA for the CDR3 is TGTGCCAGCAGCTTGGGACACGGGTCCTACGAGCAGTACTTC. Residues: CASSLGHGSYEQYF.

This chain links TRBV24-1 with TRBJ1-1; D is unresolved. The germline V and J ends were trimmed by 4 bases and 6 bases, with 14 bases remaining between them. Germline CDR1 is KGHDR and CDR2 is SFDVKD. CDR3 length: 14 amino acids. CDR3 protein: CATSDGKRSSEAFF. The DNA for the CDR3 is TGTGCCACCAGTGACGGTAAAAGGAGCTCTGAAGCTTTCTTT.

This clonotype was detected a few times. The chain links TRBV19 to TRBJ2-2; D call uncertain. The CDR3 totals 12 residues. The V end was cut by 3 bases, the J end by 5 bases, with 4 bases between. Per the germline V gene, CDR1 is LNHDA and CDR2 is SQIVND (reference sequence). CDR3 in DNA: TGTGCCAGTAGTATCAGGACCGGGGAGCTGTTTTTT. Translating it yields CASSIRTGELFF.

The table lists this clonotype with a few counts. The chain recombines TRBV27 with TRBJ2-6, with D unclear. V lost 5 bases, J lost 0 bases, and 17 bases lay in between. The length of the CDR3 is 18 residues. Germline CDR1 reads MNHEY; CDR2 reads SMNVEV (reference sequence). The DNA of the CDR3 is TGTGCCAGCAGTCCTACCCGCTTAAAAATCTCTGGGGCCAACGTCCTGACTTTC. This encodes CASSPTRLKISGANVLTF.

V is TRBV19 and J is TRBJ1-6; unclear D gene. The ends were cut back, 5 bases at V and 7 bases at J, with 15 bases in the middle. Looked up from germline, CDR1 is LNHDA and CDR2 is SQIVND (reference sequence). The CDR3 runs to 15 residues. The CDR3 region has the DNA TGTGCCAGTAGTCCCCCGGCTATAAGGAATTCACCCCTCCACTTT. It yields the protein CASSPPAIRNSPLHF.

This clonotype has a count of ten or more. V is TRBV30 and J is TRBJ2-3; TRBD1 is a possible D gene (6 bases). Trimming cost V 2 bases and J 2 bases, with 11 bases left between them. Germline CDR1 reads GTSNPN; CDR2 reads SVGIG (reference sequence). This CDR3 spans 14 amino acids. CDR3 DNA: TGTGCCTGGAGTTTAGGACAGCCCACAGATACGCAGTATTTT. Protein product: CAWSLGQPTDTQYF. The full variable domain, in which reference TRBV30 and TRBJ2-3 provide the parts outside the CDR3, is SQTIHQWPATLVQPVGSPLSLECTVEGTSNPNLYWYRQAAGRGLQLLFYSVGIGQISSEVPQNLSASRPQDRQFILSSKKLLLSDSGFYLCAWSLGQPTDTQYFGPGTRLTVL.

This clonotype turned up a few times. This chain uses TRBV6-6 with TRBJ2-2; D not certain. V was shortened by 1 base and J by 2 bases, with 11 bases between the two germline ends. Germline CDR1 is MNHNY and CDR2 is SVGAGI (reference sequence). This CDR3 has 16 residues. CDR3 DNA sequence: TGTGCCAGCAGTTACTTGAAGGGTGGTAACACCGGGGAGCTGTTTTTT. This sequence encodes CASSYLKGGNTGELFF.

The V gene is TRBV7-6, the J gene TRBJ2-3; D possibly corresponds to TRBD2 (6 bases). The germline V gene encodes CDR1 SGHVS and CDR2 FNYEAQ. Trimming left V 5 bases short and J 3 bases short, with 15 bases between. CDR3 size: 15 residues. The CDR3 is CASSPIAETTDTQYF. The CDR3 nucleotides are TGTGCCAGCAGCCCAATAGCGGAGACGACAGATACGCAGTATTTT.

This clonotype was seen at least ten times. The rearrangement uses TRBV29-1 and TRBJ1-2, with D unresolved. Germline V gene sequence: CDR1 SQVTM, CDR2 ANQGSEA. Between the trimmed V and J ends, which lost 1 base and 3 bases, there was a span of 6 bases. The CDR3 extends over 12 amino acids. As DNA, the CDR3 is TGCAGCGTTGAAGCAAGGGACTATGGCTACACCTTC. Its translation: CSVEARDYGYTF.

This chain joins TRBV10-3 and TRBJ2-7, with TRBD2 identical over 7 bases. The V and J ends lost 2 bases and 5 bases, in that order; junction bases with no gene match: 9. CDR3 length: 15 amino acids. Germline V CDR1 and CDR2: ENHRY, SYGVKD. In DNA form, the CDR3 reads TGTGCCATCAGTGAGAATCAAGCGGGAACTGACGAGCAGTACTTC. This encodes CAISENQAGTDEQYF.

This clonotype has a handful of counts. The V gene is TRBV6-2 or TRBV6-3, the J gene TRBJ2-1, with 7 bases fitting TRBD2. V trimming: 3 bases; J trimming: 5 bases; junction bases outside the gene matches: 7. The CDR3 is made up of 15 amino acids. Germline CDR1 MNHEY, CDR2 SVGEGT. Here the CDR3 reads CASSYSLAANNEQFF. CDR3 coding DNA: TGTGCCAGCAGTTATTCCCTAGCGGCGAACAATGAGCAGTTCTTC.